The present T cell receptor beta chain was sequenced within a study of spatial heterogeneity in lung cancer. Study-level information: Each unique TCR and UMI combination was seen more than ten times on average in raw reads.

Regarding time point: sample taken at primary tumor resection. Whole RNA, isolated from tumor, nontumor lung or frozen PBMC, was sequenced without prior sorting. The donors, around 72 patients with untreated early-stage non-small cell lung cancer, provided the samples. Using its own MiXCR run on the 5' RACE reads, TCRdb lists one record per CDR3 protein. The repertoire holds about 14,000 distinct CDR3 sequences, with roughly 9.1% as singletons. Germline CDR1 is SGHRS and CDR2 is YFSETQ. V gave up 0 bases and J gave up 8 bases, with 14 bases separating them. This CDR3 is 14 amino acids long. This clonotype was counted at least ten times.

The V and J genes are TRBV5-1 and TRBJ1-2, with D possibly matching TRBD1 (5 bases). The specimen was PBMCs, collected at surgery. The receptor's source is a male donor with early-stage non-small cell lung cancer. CDR3 residues: CASSLAGDGGGYTF. CDR3 coding DNA: TGCGCCAGCAGCTTGGCCGGGGACGGCGGGGGCTACACCTTC.